These 7 T cell receptor beta chains were all obtained from the same sample, sequenced in a study of blood T cell repertoires in COVID-19. Some clones are missing from TCRdb's copy, which holds only in-frame ones; the method was immunoSEQ multiplex PCR. The table lists over 250,000 clones, around four fifths of them singletons. The sample taken for sequencing was PBMCs or T cells enriched from blood (not recorded which). All receptors derive from a man aged 25 to 40 with acute COVID-19.

This clone was seen once. The CDR3 loop reads CASGWQGGTDTQYF. CDR3 DNA: TGTGCTAGTGGTTGGCAGGGAGGGACAGATACGCAGTATTTT. V is TRBV12-5 and J is TRBJ2-3, with TRBD2 matching 7 bases. Trimming removed 4 bases from V and 3 bases from J; junction bases left unmatched: 4. CDR1 LGHNT and CDR2 FRNRAP come from the germline V gene. This CDR3 spans 14 amino acids.

V usage is TRBV19 and J usage is TRBJ1-1; no clear D gene. The CDR3 is 15 amino acids. Trimming cost V 5 bases and J 4 bases, with 17 bases left between them. Germline V CDR1 and CDR2: LNHDA, SQIVND (reference sequence). CDR3 sequence (DNA): TGTGCCAGTAGTCTTATACCCACTCTTGGCACTGAAGCTTTCTTT. As protein: CASSLIPTLGTEAFF.

J is TRBJ2-3 and V is TRBV19, with 9 bases fitting TRBD1. Germline CDR1 and CDR2: LNHDA and SQIVND (reference sequence). This CDR3 is built from 16 residues. The J segment lost 1 base and the V segment lost 6 bases, leaving 8 bases of the junction unmatched. DNA of the CDR3: TGTGCCAGTAGGAAAGGGACAGGGCATCGCACAGATACGCAGTATTTT. Its protein is CASRKGTGHRTDTQYF.

V is TRBV2 and J is TRBJ2-7; D perhaps matches TRBD1 (5 bases). Trimming shortened V by 8 bases and J by 2 bases, and 10 bases separated the two germline ends. Germline V gives CDR1 SNHLY, CDR2 FYNNEI. The CDR3 is made up of 12 amino acids. CDR3 DNA sequence: TGTGCCAGCGGGGCAGGGCCCTACGAGCAGTACGTC. Amino acid sequence: CASGAGPYEQYV.

The V call is TRBV5-4, the J call TRBJ1-4; D unclear. This CDR3 contains 13 residues. Germline V gene lookup returns CDR1 SGHNT and CDR2 YYREEE (reference sequence). Between the trimmed V and J ends, which lost 0 bases and 5 bases, there was a span of 5 bases. CDR3 amino acids: CASSLAPNEKLFF. The DNA of the CDR3 is TGTGCCAGCAGCTTGGCTCCCAATGAAAAACTGTTTTTT.

The rearrangement links TRBV10-3 to TRBJ1-2; 12 bases line up with TRBD1. V lost 6 bases, J lost 10 bases, and 6 bases stayed unmatched. The CDR3 extends over 13 amino acids. The germline CDR1 and CDR2 sequences are ENHRY and SYGVKD. CDR3 loop: CAIRTGTGGDYTF. DNA of the CDR3: TGTGCCATCAGGACCGGGACAGGGGGCGACTACACCTTC.

This clone was seen only once. The V and J genes are TRBV18 and TRBJ1-4; D unresolved. The CDR3 extends over 17 amino acids. The germline V gene has CDR1 KGHSH and CDR2 LQKENI. V lost 3 bases and J 0 bases, leaving 14 bases between the germline ends. CDR3 sequence (DNA): TGTGCCAGCTCACCCAACGCCCCGGCGGCAACTAATGAAAAACTGTTTTTT. It is translated as CASSPNAPAATNEKLFF.